These 32 T cell receptor beta chains originate from one sample sequenced in a study of blood T cell repertoires in COVID-19. Profiled with immunoSEQ multiplex PCR; TCRdb holds only in-frame clones, not every one. The sample has about 120,000 clones, roughly three quarters seen once. The source material was peripheral blood. Every receptor here comes from a woman in her 70s with acute or convalescent COVID-19.

V is TRBV3-1 (or the pseudogene TRBV3-2) and J is TRBJ2-3, with TRBD2 matching 7 bases. The CDR3 is 14 amino acids. V was pared by 4 bases and J by 1 base, with 2 bases of the junction left unmatched. Germline V gives CDR1 LGHDT, CDR2 YNNKEL (reference sequence). CDR3 sequence: CASSRGGRTDTQYF. The CDR3 nucleotides are TGTGCCAGCAGCCGGGGGGGACGCACAGATACGCAGTATTTT.

The sample holds many counts of this clone. V usage is TRBV19 and J usage is TRBJ2-3; 12 bases are a match to TRBD2. V trimming: 4 bases; J trimming: 3 bases; junction bases outside the gene matches: 5. The length of the CDR3 is 16 residues. Germline V gene sequence: CDR1 LNHDA, CDR2 SQIVND (reference sequence). The DNA of the CDR3 is TGTGCCAGTAGTAGAACCGGGACTAGCGGGACAGATACGCAGTATTTT. As protein: CASSRTGTSGTDTQYF.

This clone was found a few times. The rearrangement links TRBV25-1 to TRBJ2-6; 9 nucleotides align to TRBD1. Germline V gene data show CDR1 as MGHDK and CDR2 as SYGVNS. The junction had 10 bases not matched to a gene; V was cut back by 5 bases and J by 5 bases. This CDR3 has 17 amino acids. The CDR3 DNA reads TGTGCCAGCAGTCCCGTCACAGGGGGCGCATGGGCCAACGTCCTGACTTTC. As protein: CASSPVTGGAWANVLTF.

The J gene is TRBJ2-1, the V gene TRBV29-1; the D gene is possibly TRBD2 (6 bases). This CDR3 contains 15 residues. V shed 3 bases and J shed 0 bases, with 12 bases lying between them. Per the germline V gene, CDR1 is SQVTM and CDR2 is ANQGSEA. This chain's CDR3 is CSVEGDSSSYNEQFF. Here the CDR3 DNA reads TGCAGCGTTGAGGGGGACTCGAGCTCCTACAATGAGCAGTTCTTC.

The CDR3 DNA reads TGTGCCAGCAGCCCAACCGGGACAGGGTTGTCTGGCTACACCTTC. This sequence encodes CASSPTGTGLSGYTF. This chain joins TRBV7-2 and TRBJ1-2; 9 positions match TRBD1. Trimming removed 5 bases from V and 7 bases from J; junction bases left unmatched: 11. The CDR3 totals 15 residues. CDR1 is SGHTA and CDR2 is FQGNSA in the germline V gene.

The chain links TRBV9 to TRBJ2-1; D ambiguous. V lost 1 base and J lost 0, with 8 bases in between. Germline CDR1 reads SGDLS; CDR2 reads YYNGEE. The CDR3 extends over 15 amino acids. The CDR3 spells CASSVQSSSYNEQFF. The CDR3 region has the DNA TGTGCCAGCAGCGTACAAAGTAGCTCCTACAATGAGCAGTTCTTC.

The J gene is TRBJ1-2, the V gene TRBV25-1; TRBD1 is a possible D gene (6 bases). There are 15 residues in the CDR3. The germline V gene has CDR1 MGHDK and CDR2 SYGVNS. Trimming removed 10 bases at V and 2 bases at J, with 20 bases between. CDR3 sequence: CATQKTGRLNYGYTF. As DNA, the CDR3 is TGTGCCACCCAAAAAACAGGGAGATTGAACTATGGCTACACCTTC.

This clone was picked up one time. The chain has TRBV18 and TRBJ2-2; 8 bases map to TRBD1. Losses at the gene ends were 3 bases for V and 5 bases for J; bases not matched to a gene: 5. CDR3 length: 15 residues. Germline values: CDR1 KGHSH, CDR2 LQKENI. This CDR3 is CASSPRGLATGELFF. CDR3 in DNA: TGTGCCAGCTCACCCAGGGGGCTGGCTACCGGGGAGCTGTTTTTT.

The chain combines TRBV7-8 with TRBJ1-1; D unclear. Germline V gene lookup returns CDR1 SGHVS and CDR2 FQNEAQ. V lost 3 bases and J lost 3, with 11 bases in between. The CDR3 has 14 amino acids. CDR3 coding DNA: TGTGCCAGCAGCTTCGGTATTTTAGACACTGAAGCTTTCTTT. Amino acid sequence: CASSFGILDTEAFF.

The chain carries TRBV7-2 and TRBJ2-1; no definite D call. Deletions cut 8 bases from V and 6 bases from J, with 20 bases between. The CDR3 length is 15 residues. Germline V gene data show CDR1 as SGHTA and CDR2 as FQGNSA. The CDR3 protein is CASSLSPTSANEQFF. DNA of the CDR3: TGTGCCAGCTCCTTAAGCCCCACGAGCGCCAATGAGCAGTTCTTC.

This clone showed up just once. J is TRBJ2-1 and V is TRBV4-1, with 12 bases matching TRBD2. The length of the CDR3 is 16 residues. Looked up from germline, CDR1 is MGHRA and CDR2 is YSYEKL. Losses at the gene ends were 4 bases for V and 15 bases for J; bases not matched to a gene: 16. The CDR3 coding sequence is TGCGCCAGCAGCCGGGGAGGACTAGCGGGACCCCCGGAGGCGTTCTTC. Translated, it gives CASSRGGLAGPPEAFF.

The genes are TRBV5-5 and TRBJ2-7, with TRBD2 as a possible D gene (6 bases). Trimming removed 2 bases from V and 3 bases from J, with 15 bases in between. This CDR3 has 15 residues. CDR1 is SGHKS, CDR2 YYEKEE, per germline (reference sequence). CDR3: CASSLSFPEGYEQYF. DNA for the CDR3: TGTGCCAGCAGCTTATCTTTCCCGGAGGGCTACGAGCAGTACTTC.

This chain's CDR3 is CASSKTRTGGPYEQYF. The CDR3 region has the DNA TGTGCCAGCAGCAAAACGAGGACAGGGGGCCCCTACGAGCAGTACTTC. The V and J genes are TRBV11-2 and TRBJ2-7; 11 bases match TRBD1. Germline CDR1 SGHAT, CDR2 FQNNGV. J was trimmed by 2 bases and V by 5 bases; bases with no gene match: 8. This CDR3 is 16 amino acids long.

The chain employs TRBV5-6 and TRBJ1-2; 9 positions match TRBD1. With V trimmed by 4 bases and J by 6 bases, 10 bases remained unmatched. Germline CDR1 is SGHDT and CDR2 is YYEEEE. CDR3 length equals 15 residues. The CDR3 spells CASSMRSGTGNGYTF. CDR3 sequence (DNA): TGTGCCAGCAGCATGCGATCCGGGACAGGGAATGGCTACACCTTC.

This rearrangement joins TRBV30 to TRBJ2-5; 9 nucleotides agree with TRBD1. The V and J ends lost 0 bases and 4 bases, in that order; junction bases with no gene match: 9. This CDR3 spans 16 amino acids. Germline V gene data show CDR1 as GTSNPN and CDR2 as SVGIG (reference sequence). The CDR3 DNA reads TGTGCCTGGAGTGTACCCTGGGACAGGGCTCGAGAGACCCAGTACTTC. This encodes CAWSVPWDRARETQYF. Looking up the rest from reference TRBV30 and TRBJ2-5 gives the full variable domain: SQTIHQWPATLVQPVGSPLSLECTVEGTSNPNLYWYRQAAGRGLQLLFYSVGIGQISSEVPQNLSASRPQDRQFILSSKKLLLSDSGFYLCAWSVPWDRARETQYFGPGTRLLVL.

V is TRBV2 and J is TRBJ1-1, with D possibly matching TRBD1 (6 bases). V shed 7 bases and J shed 2 bases, with 11 bases lying between them. The CDR3 covers 13 residues. Germline values: CDR1 SNHLY, CDR2 FYNNEI. CDR3 sequence reads: CASNRDINTEAFF. The CDR3 nucleotides are TGTGCCAGCAATAGGGACATTAACACTGAAGCTTTCTTT.

This rearrangement joins TRBV7-2 to TRBJ1-5; perhaps TRBD1 as D (5 bases). The germline V gene encodes CDR1 SGHTA and CDR2 FQGNSA. The CDR3 has 15 amino acids. V dropped 0 bases and J dropped 6 bases, with 12 bases sitting between them. CDR3 nucleotide sequence: TGTGCCAGCAGCTTAGCAATGGGGGGGGGTCAGCCCCAGCATTTT. Its protein is CASSLAMGGGQPQHF.

The chain joins TRBV6-5 to TRBJ1-2, with no clear D. This CDR3 has 13 residues. Per germline, CDR1 MNHEY and CDR2 SVGAGI. Trimming cost V 7 bases and J 1 base, with 10 bases left between them. CDR3 protein: CASNKRGNYGYTF. CDR3 coding DNA: TGTGCCAGCAACAAACGGGGTAACTATGGCTACACCTTC.

The rearrangement joins TRBV7-9 to TRBJ2-5, with 10 positions matching TRBD1. CDR3 length equals 15 residues. V trimming: 5 bases; J trimming: 5 bases; junction bases outside the gene matches: 8. Germline CDR1 is SEHNR and CDR2 is FQNEAQ (reference sequence). CDR3 sequence: CASSARQGAVETQYF. The CDR3 region has the DNA TGTGCCAGCAGCGCACGACAGGGGGCGGTGGAGACCCAGTACTTC. Filled out from reference TRBV7-9 and TRBJ2-5, the complete variable domain reads DTGVSQNPRHKITKRGQNVTFRCDPISEHNRLYWYRQTLGQGPEFLTYFQNEAQLEKSRLLSDRFSAERPKGSFSTLEIQRTEQGDSAMYLCASSARQGAVETQYFGPGTRLLVL.

This clone has a handful of counts. This rearrangement joins TRBV6-1 to TRBJ1-5, with 7 bases identical to TRBD1. This CDR3 contains 19 residues. Germline CDR1 MNHNS, CDR2 SASEGT. J was trimmed by 0 bases and V by 2 bases; bases with no gene match: 13. The CDR3 coding sequence is TGTGCCAGCAGTGAAAAACCAGGGGGTAATTCTCATAGCAATCAGCCCCAGCATTTT. Amino acids: CASSEKPGGNSHSNQPQHF.

The chain uses TRBV21-1 and TRBJ1-5; the table's D call, TRBD1, has no DNA check behind it. TRBV21-1 is shown as a pseudogene. The CDR3 has 20 residues. CDR3 loop: CASNHRDNYSNQAIPEPQHF. The DNA for the CDR3 is TGTGCCAGCAACCACCGGGACAACTATAGCAATCAGGCGATACCCGAACCCCAGCATTTT.

The chain carries TRBV28 and TRBJ1-2; TRBD1 aligns across 9 bases. The CDR3 is 14 residues long. The junction had 5 bases not matched to a gene; V was cut back by 5 bases and J by 4 bases. CDR1 is MDHEN, CDR2 SYDVKM, per germline. The CDR3 coding sequence is TGTGCCAGCAGTAGCACAGGGGGCGGCTATGGCTACACCTTC. Its translation: CASSSTGGGYGYTF.

The J gene is TRBJ1-2, the V gene TRBV27; D is undetermined. V shed 0 bases and J shed 4 bases, with 6 bases lying between them. The CDR3 sequence is 13 residues long. Germline-derived CDR1 and CDR2 are MNHEY and SMNVEV (reference sequence). The CDR3: CASSLSPIYGYTF. CDR3 nucleotides: TGTGCCAGCAGTTTATCCCCCATCTATGGCTACACCTTC.

The gene calls are TRBV11-2 and TRBJ2-1, with a weak D call TRBD2 (5 bases). Germline V CDR1 and CDR2: SGHAT, FQNNGV. V was clipped by 1 base and J by 5 bases, with 15 bases between them. The length of the CDR3 is 16 residues. In DNA, the CDR3 is TGTGCCAGCAGCTTAGGCGGGCTGCTTACTCACAATGAGCAGTTCTTC. Translating it yields CASSLGGLLTHNEQFF.

V and J are TRBV14 and TRBJ2-1; TRBD1 matches at 9 bases. The V gene's germline CDR1 is SGHDN and CDR2 FVKESK. The CDR3 spans 15 residues. The V segment lost 4 bases and the J segment 7 bases; nucleotides outside the gene matches: 8. The CDR3 region is CASSPTGGASNEQFF. The CDR3 DNA is TGTGCCAGCAGCCCTACAGGGGGCGCTTCGAATGAGCAGTTCTTC.

This clone appeared a few times. The rearrangement joins TRBV2 to TRBJ2-5; 11 nucleotides line up with TRBD1. The V segment lost 5 bases and the J segment 3 bases; nucleotides outside the gene matches: 5. Germline V gene lookup returns CDR1 SNHLY and CDR2 FYNNEI. The CDR3 consists of 15 residues. CDR3 sequence (DNA): TGTGCCAGCAGTTCGGACAGGGGGCAAGAAGAGACCCAGTACTTC. This encodes CASSSDRGQEETQYF.

This clone appeared a few times. The rearrangement uses TRBV10-3 and TRBJ1-2; no definite D call. The CDR3 spans 14 residues. The V gene lost 0 bases and the J gene lost 2 bases, with 7 bases spanning the gap. CDR1 is ENHRY and CDR2 is SYGVKD in the germline V gene. The CDR3 protein is CAISESRGNYGYTF. CDR3 nucleotide sequence: TGTGCCATCAGTGAGTCTAGAGGGAACTATGGCTACACCTTC.

The rearrangement links TRBV10-3 to TRBJ1-1, with TRBD1 matching 8 bases. Germline trimming cut 5 bases from V and 8 bases from J; bases unmatched to any gene: 13. Germline V gives CDR1 ENHRY, CDR2 SYGVKD. The CDR3 totals 15 residues. DNA for the CDR3: TGTGCCATCAGTCTAGCCGGGACAGGTGTTTTCGAAGCTTTCTTT. Its protein is CAISLAGTGVFEAFF.

This clone has just a few counts. The CDR3 coding sequence is TGTGCCAGCTCTAGTTTCGCCAGCTCCTACGAGCAGTACTTC. Its translation is CASSSFASSYEQYF. The chain couples TRBV5-6 to TRBJ2-7; no clear D. V lost 7 bases to trimming and J lost 0 bases, with 14 bases between them. The CDR3 covers 14 residues. Germline CDR1 and CDR2: SGHDT and YYEEEE.

The table lists this clone with a few counts. The chain employs TRBV2 and TRBJ1-4; 7 bases are a match to TRBD1. Germline CDR1 is SNHLY and CDR2 is FYNNEI. The CDR3 sequence is 15 residues long. V shed 4 bases, J shed 8 bases, and the junction held 10 bases outside the gene matches. CDR3 sequence (DNA): TGTGCCAGCAGTGTTGAGACAGGGTCAAGGGAAAAACTGTTTTTT. Translation: CASSVETGSREKLFF. Combining the CDR3 with reference TRBV2 and TRBJ1-4 gives the whole variable domain EPEVTQTPSHQVTQMGQEVILRCVPISNHLYFYWYRQILGQKVEFLVSFYNNEISEKSEIFDDQFSVERPDGSNFTLKIRSTKLEDSAMYFCASSVETGSREKLFFGSGTQLSVL.

The rearrangement uses TRBV19 and TRBJ1-4, with no clear D. The CDR3 covers 15 residues. Germline assignment: CDR1 LNHDA and CDR2 SQIVND (reference sequence). V was trimmed by 3 bases and J by 7 bases, leaving 15 bases between them. The DNA of the CDR3 is TGTGCCAGTAGTATCGGGAGCCGGGTTGGTGAAAAACTGTTTTTT. Translated, it gives CASSIGSRVGEKLFF.

The rearrangement links TRBV27 to TRBJ2-3, with TRBD1 matching 7 bases. Trimming at V came to 2 bases and at J to 3 bases, leaving 5 bases not matched to a gene. This CDR3 spans 15 amino acids. The germline V gene has CDR1 MNHEY and CDR2 SMNVEV (reference sequence). The CDR3 bases are TGTGCCAGCAGTTTACCAGGGGGAGCAACAGATACGCAGTATTTT. Amino acids: CASSLPGGATDTQYF.